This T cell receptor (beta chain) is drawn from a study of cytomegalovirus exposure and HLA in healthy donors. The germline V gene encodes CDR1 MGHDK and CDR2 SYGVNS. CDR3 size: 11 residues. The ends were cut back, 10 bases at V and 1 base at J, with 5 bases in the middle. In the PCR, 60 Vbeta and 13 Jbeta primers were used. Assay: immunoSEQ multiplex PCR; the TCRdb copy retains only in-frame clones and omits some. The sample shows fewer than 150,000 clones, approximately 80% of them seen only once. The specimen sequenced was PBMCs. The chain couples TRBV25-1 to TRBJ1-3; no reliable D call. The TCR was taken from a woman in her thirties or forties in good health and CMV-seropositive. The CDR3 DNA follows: TGTGCCACCATGTCTGGAAACACCATATATTTT. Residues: CATMSGNTIYF.